This T cell receptor (beta chain) originates from a study of control samples from healthy donors and cancer patients. The table came from immunoSEQ multiplex PCR; TCRdb's copy has only in-frame clones and leaves some out. The sample has around 70,000 clones, approximately 87% seen once. Germline V gene data show CDR1 as LGHNA and CDR2 as YSLEER. This CDR3 spans 13 amino acids. Trimming left V 0 bases short and J 8 bases short, with 8 bases between. Sequencing was performed on PBMCs. The clonotype originates from a woman aged 50 to 65 with head and neck cancer. The chain uses TRBV4-3 and TRBJ1-3, with D unclear. The CDR3 nucleotides read TGCGCCAGCAGCCAAGATTATGGGGACACCATATATTTT. Its translation is CASSQDYGDTIYF.